These T cell receptor beta chains were read from a single sample in a study of human T cells and chemical hapten exposure. TCRdb independently ran MiXCR on the RACE reads; one entry per CDR3 protein. The sample records 50,000 or so distinct CDR3 sequences, less than 10% being singletons. Material: whole blood, obtained in connection with sensitization to the hapten diphenylcyclopropenone (DPC). These receptors were collected from a woman aged 50 to 60 with alopecia areata. Some clones in this sample may be carry-over from other donors' samples. Each CDR3 is given with its conserved first and last residue. D genes are given only for firm matches. Not all rows give a size; the values are once, few, many and, for expanded clones, a class.

- | TRBJ2-3 | - | TRBV9 | CASSVDPSWRDTQYF | TGTGCCAGCAGCGTAGATCCTAGCTGGAGGGATACGCAGTATTTT
TRBD2 | TRBJ2-3 | - | TRBV19 | CASSIVSGRSTDTQYF | TGTGCCAGTAGTATAGTCAGCGGGAGGAGCACAGATACGCAGTATTTT
- | TRBJ1-1 | few | TRBV7-2 | CASSFRTGNTEAFF | TGTGCCAGCAGCTTTCGAACAGGGAACACTGAAGCTTTCTTT
- | TRBJ2-2 | many | TRBV7-2 | CASSFSTGELFF | TGTGCCAGCAGCTTTTCGACCGGGGAGCTGTTTTTT
- | TRBJ2-3 | many | TRBV7-6 | CASSPRLETRRQYF | TGTGCCAGCAGCCCCCGCCTCGAAACGCGACGGCAGTATTTT
- | TRBJ2-7 | many | TRBV6-6 | CASTPDSYEQYF | TGTGCCAGCACCCCGGACTCCTACGAGCAGTACTTC
TRBD1 | TRBJ1-2 | - | TRBV20-1 | CSALIQGTDYGYTF | TGCAGTGCTTTAATACAGGGGACGGACTATGGCTACACCTTC
- | TRBJ2-7 | - | TRBV7-9 | CASSPGQRWYF | TGTGCCAGCAGCCCCGGACAGCGTTGGTACTTC
- | TRBJ2-5 | many | TRBV27 | CASSSYIREETQYF | TGTGCCAGCAGTTCATATATCAGGGAGGAGACCCAGTACTTC
TRBD1 | TRBJ1-1 | many | TRBV5-4 | CASSGGTVSTEAFF | TGTGCCAGCAGCGGGGGGACAGTTAGCACTGAAGCTTTCTTT
- | TRBJ2-3 | many | TRBV29-1 | CSVEGVSGISTDTQYF | TGCAGCGTTGAAGGGGTTTCAGGGATTAGCACAGATACGCAGTATTTT
TRBD2 | TRBJ2-4 | - | TRBV27 | CASSLSSGSLNIQYF | TGTGCCAGCAGTTTATCTAGCGGGAGCCTAAACATTCAGTACTTC
- | TRBJ2-7 | few | TRBV11-1 | CASSLGLAGEQYF | TGTGCCAGCAGCTTGGGGCTAGCTGGCGAGCAGTACTTC
- | TRBJ1-3 | - | TRBV3-1 | CASSQDVVARNTIYF | TGTGCCAGCAGCCAAGACGTGGTAGCAAGAAACACCATATATTTT
- | TRBJ2-4 | - | TRBV9 | CASSQGLAKNIQYF | TGTGCCAGCAGCCAGGGTCTAGCCAAAAACATTCAGTACTTC
- | TRBJ1-1 | many | TRBV6-4 | CASSASAGASTEAFF | TGTGCCAGCAGTGCCTCGGCCGGGGCCTCCACTGAAGCTTTCTTT
TRBD1 | TRBJ1-5 | many | TRBV5-6 | CASSRHRTGSNQPQHF | TGTGCCAGCAGCCGACACCGGACAGGGAGCAATCAGCCCCAGCATTTT
- | TRBJ1-2 | many | TRBV2 | CASSENWGTYGYTF | TGTGCCAGCAGTGAAAATTGGGGAACCTATGGCTACACCTTC
- | TRBJ1-1 | few | TRBV29-1 | CSVDWAGSTEAFF | TGCAGCGTTGATTGGGCAGGGAGTACTGAAGCTTTCTTT
TRBD1 | TRBJ2-7 | many | TRBV30 | CAWRGQLSYEQYF | TGTGCCTGGAGGGGACAGCTCTCCTACGAGCAGTACTTC
- | TRBJ1-2 | many | TRBV7-2 | CASSLTHGYTF | TGTGCCAGCAGCCTCACGCATGGCTACACCTTC
- | TRBJ1-4 | many | TRBV6-5 | CASSYRSIEKLFF | TGTGCCAGCAGTTACCGGTCAATAGAAAAACTGTTTTTT
- | TRBJ1-5 | many | TRBV2 | CASSEADPNQPQHF | TGTGCCAGCAGTGAGGCAGACCCTAATCAGCCCCAGCATTTT
- | TRBJ1-2 | few | TRBV29-1 | CSVVQLNYGYTF | TGCAGCGTTGTACAGCTTAACTATGGCTACACCTTC
- | TRBJ1-5 | many | TRBV18 | CASSPQGDQPQHF | TGTGCCAGCTCACCACAGGGAGATCAGCCCCAGCATTTT
TRBD1 | TRBJ1-6 | many | TRBV29-1 | CSATTGGESPLHF | TGCAGCGCCACCACAGGGGGCGAATCACCCCTCCACTTT
- | TRBJ1-2 | many | TRBV28 | CASSLPRNYGYTF | TGTGCCAGCAGTTTACCCAGAAACTATGGCTACACCTTC
- | TRBJ2-1 | many | TRBV28 | CASESADLYNEQFF | TGTGCCAGCGAATCAGCCGACCTCTACAATGAGCAGTTCTTC
TRBD1 | TRBJ1-6 | few | TRBV9 | CASSYGQDGLGGPLHF | TGTGCCAGCAGCTACGGACAGGATGGGCTCGGGGGACCCCTCCACTTT
- | TRBJ2-1 | many | TRBV5-1 | CASSLELEGYNEQFF | TGCGCCAGCAGCTTGGAATTAGAAGGGTACAATGAGCAGTTCTTC
- | TRBJ2-3 | - | TRBV18 | CASSPPLGTDTQYF | TGTGCCAGCTCACCACCCTTGGGCACAGATACGCAGTATTTT
- | TRBJ2-7 | many | TRBV5-6 | CASSRDSYEQYF | TGTGCCAGCAGCAGGGACTCCTACGAGCAGTACTTC
- | TRBJ2-7 | few | TRBV11-2 | CASSSTTGPGSF | TGTGCCAGCAGCTCGACTACCGGGCCGGGCTCCTTC
- | TRBJ1-2 | many | TRBV6-1 | CASSENARVAYGYTF | TGTGCCAGCAGTGAAAATGCCAGGGTGGCTTATGGCTACACCTTC
- | TRBJ1-4 | many | TRBV7-9 | CASSAQGTMEKLFF | TGTGCCAGCAGCGCGCAGGGGACGATGGAAAAACTGTTTTTT
- | TRBJ2-1 | many | TRBV28 | CAVLTDYNEQFF | TGTGCCGTTCTAACAGATTACAATGAGCAGTTCTTC
- | TRBJ2-7 | few | TRBV10-3 | CAISVAGDYEQYF | TGTGCCATCAGTGTGGCAGGGGACTACGAGCAGTACTTC
TRBD1 | TRBJ1-2 | - | TRBV28 | CASSGDRRELGYTF | TGTGCCAGCAGTGGGGACAGGAGAGAGCTTGGCTACACCTTC
- | TRBJ1-1 | many | TRBV6-5 | CASGLYMNTEAFF | TGTGCCAGCGGGCTGTATATGAACACTGAAGCTTTCTTT
- | TRBJ2-7 | few | TRBV10-3 | CAISESVLQGLREQYF | TGTGCCATCAGTGAGTCGGTTTTGCAAGGCCTACGCGAGCAGTACTTC
TRBD1 | TRBJ1-1 | many | TRBV12-3/TRBV12-4 | CASSSQGESTQAFF | TGTGCCAGCAGTTCGCAGGGGGAGTCTACTCAAGCTTTCTTT
TRBD2 | TRBJ2-5 | many | TRBV18 | CASSRTSGTETQYF | TGTGCCAGCTCACGGACTAGCGGGACCGAGACCCAGTACTTC
- | TRBJ2-1 | many | TRBV7-6 | CASSPQSSYNEQFF | TGTGCCAGCAGCCCCCAGAGTAGTTACAATGAGCAGTTCTTC
TRBD1 | TRBJ1-4 | many | TRBV19 | CASSMTRDSNEKLFF | TGTGCCAGTAGTATGACGCGGGACAGCAATGAAAAACTGTTTTTT
TRBD2 | TRBJ2-1 | many | TRBV12-3/TRBV12-4 | CASSLAWGGSYEQFF | TGTGCCAGCAGTTTAGCGTGGGGCGGGAGCTATGAGCAGTTCTTC
TRBD1 | TRBJ2-7 | few | TRBV29-1 | CSVEDTGDRGTHEQYF | TGCAGCGTTGAAGATACCGGGGACAGGGGGACCCACGAGCAGTACTTC
- | TRBJ2-3 | - | TRBV29-1 | CSVVFVVGPTDADTQYF | TGCAGCGTTGTTTTCGTGGTGGGGCCAACCGACGCAGATACGCAGTATTTT
- | TRBJ2-7 | many | TRBV27 | CASSLRTTASYEQYF | TGTGCCAGCAGTTTACGTACGACGGCCTCCTACGAGCAGTACTTC
- | TRBJ2-7 | many | TRBV12-3/TRBV12-4 | CASVFDLAYEQYF | TGTGCCAGCGTCTTTGACCTCGCCTACGAGCAGTACTTC
- | TRBJ2-3 | many | TRBV5-1 | CASSSASTDTQYF | TGCGCCAGCAGCTCCGCTAGCACAGATACGCAGTATTTT
- | TRBJ2-7 | many | TRBV28 | CASMVGRGTYEQYF | TGTGCCAGCATGGTTGGTCGGGGTACCTACGAGCAGTACTTC
- | TRBJ2-3 | many | TRBV7-9 | CASSFISGAPAGTDTQYF | TGTGCCAGCAGCTTCATAAGTGGGGCGCCGGCAGGCACAGATACGCAGTATTTT
TRBD2 | TRBJ2-3 | many | TRBV6-1 | CASSFLAGGYGDTQYF | TGTGCCAGCAGTTTTTTAGCGGGAGGTTATGGAGATACGCAGTATTTT
- | TRBJ2-7 | many | TRBV20-1 | CSAPDRRSYEQYF | TGCAGTGCCCCTGACAGGCGCTCCTACGAGCAGTACTTC
TRBD2 | TRBJ2-1 | many | TRBV20-1 | CSARVAGIFYNEQFF | TGCAGTGCTAGAGTAGCGGGGATTTTCTACAATGAGCAGTTCTTC